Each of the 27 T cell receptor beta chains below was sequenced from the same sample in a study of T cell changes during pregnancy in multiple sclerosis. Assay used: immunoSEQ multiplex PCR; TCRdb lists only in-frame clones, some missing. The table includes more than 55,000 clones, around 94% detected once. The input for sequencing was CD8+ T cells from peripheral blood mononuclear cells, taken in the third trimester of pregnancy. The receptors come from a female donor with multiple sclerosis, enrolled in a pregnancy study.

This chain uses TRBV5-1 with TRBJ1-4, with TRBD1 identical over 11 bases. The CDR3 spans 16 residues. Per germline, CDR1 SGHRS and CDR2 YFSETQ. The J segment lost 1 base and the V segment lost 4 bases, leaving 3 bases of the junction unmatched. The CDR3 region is CASSMGQGVTNEKLFF. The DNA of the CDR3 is TGCGCCAGCAGCATGGGACAGGGGGTAACTAATGAAAAACTGTTTTTT.

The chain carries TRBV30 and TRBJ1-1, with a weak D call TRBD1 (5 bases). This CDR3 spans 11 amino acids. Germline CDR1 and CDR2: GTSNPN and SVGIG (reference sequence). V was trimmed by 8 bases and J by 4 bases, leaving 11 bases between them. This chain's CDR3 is CAHRQFTEAFF. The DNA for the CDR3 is TGTGCCCATCGACAGTTCACTGAAGCTTTCTTT. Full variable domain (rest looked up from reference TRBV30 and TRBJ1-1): SQTIHQWPATLVQPVGSPLSLECTVEGTSNPNLYWYRQAAGRGLQLLFYSVGIGQISSEVPQNLSASRPQDRQFILSSKKLLLSDSGFYLCAHRQFTEAFFGQGTRLTVV.

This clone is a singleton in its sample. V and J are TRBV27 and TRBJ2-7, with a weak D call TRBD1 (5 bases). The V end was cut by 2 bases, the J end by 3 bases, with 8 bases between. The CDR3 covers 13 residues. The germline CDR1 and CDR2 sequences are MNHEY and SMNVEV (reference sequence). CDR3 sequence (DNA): TGTGCCAGCAGTTTAGATCAGGGCTACGAGCAGTACTTC. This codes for CASSLDQGYEQYF.

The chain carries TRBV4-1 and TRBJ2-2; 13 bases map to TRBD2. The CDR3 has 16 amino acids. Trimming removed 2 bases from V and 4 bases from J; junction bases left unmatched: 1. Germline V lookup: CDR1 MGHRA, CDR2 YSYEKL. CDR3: CASSQRTSGSTGELFF. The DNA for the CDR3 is TGCGCCAGCAGCCAACGGACTAGCGGGAGCACCGGGGAGCTGTTTTTT.

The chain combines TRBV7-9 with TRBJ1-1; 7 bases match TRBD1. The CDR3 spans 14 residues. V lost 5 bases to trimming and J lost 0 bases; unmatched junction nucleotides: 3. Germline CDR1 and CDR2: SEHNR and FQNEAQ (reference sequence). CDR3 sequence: CASSPTGLNTEAFF. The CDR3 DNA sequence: TGTGCCAGCAGCCCGACAGGGCTGAACACTGAAGCTTTCTTT. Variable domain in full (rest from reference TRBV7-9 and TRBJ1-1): DTGVSQNPRHKITKRGQNVTFRCDPISEHNRLYWYRQTLGQGPEFLTYFQNEAQLEKSRLLSDRFSAERPKGSFSTLEIQRTEQGDSAMYLCASSPTGLNTEAFFGQGTRLTVV.

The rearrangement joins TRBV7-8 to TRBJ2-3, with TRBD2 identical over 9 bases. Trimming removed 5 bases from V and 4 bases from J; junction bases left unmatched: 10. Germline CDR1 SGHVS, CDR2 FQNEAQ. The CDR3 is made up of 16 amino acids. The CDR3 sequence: CASSPLVAGDADTQYF. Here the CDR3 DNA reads TGTGCCAGCAGCCCATTGGTAGCGGGAGATGCAGATACGCAGTATTTT. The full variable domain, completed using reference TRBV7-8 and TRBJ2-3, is GAGVSQSPRYKVAKRGQDVALRCDPISGHVSLFWYQQALGQGPEFLTYFQNEAQLDKSGLPSDRFFAERPEGSVSTLKIQRTQQEDSAVYLCASSPLVAGDADTQYFGPGTRLTVL.

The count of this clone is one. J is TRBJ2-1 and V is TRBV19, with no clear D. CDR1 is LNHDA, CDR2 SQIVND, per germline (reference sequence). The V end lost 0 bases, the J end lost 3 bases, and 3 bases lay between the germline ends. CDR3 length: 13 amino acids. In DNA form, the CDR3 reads TGTGCCAGTAGTATAGATCTCTACAATGAGCAGTTCTTC. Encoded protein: CASSIDLYNEQFF. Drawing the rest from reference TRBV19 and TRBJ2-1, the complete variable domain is DGGITQSPKYLFRKEGQNVTLSCEQNLNHDAMYWYRQDPGQGLRLIYYSQIVNDFQKGDIAEGYSVSREKKESFPLTVTSAQKNPTAFYLCASSIDLYNEQFFGPGTRLTVL.

In nucleotides, the CDR3 is TGTGCCACCAGAAATTTAAGGACAGGGGGCAATCGAGCTTTCTTT. Its protein product is CATRNLRTGGNRAFF. This chain links TRBV15 with TRBJ1-1, with 11 bases aligning to TRBD1. V shed 6 bases and J 10 bases; nucleotides not matched to a gene: 13. Germline values: CDR1 LNHNV, CDR2 YYDKDF (reference sequence). This CDR3 has 15 residues. Full variable domain (missing parts from reference TRBV15 and TRBJ1-1): DAMVIQNPRYQVTQFGKPVTLSCSQTLNHNVMYWYQQKSSQAPKLLFHYYDKDFNNEADTPDNFQSRRPNTSFCFLDIRSPGLGDTAMYLCATRNLRTGGNRAFFGQGTRLTVV.

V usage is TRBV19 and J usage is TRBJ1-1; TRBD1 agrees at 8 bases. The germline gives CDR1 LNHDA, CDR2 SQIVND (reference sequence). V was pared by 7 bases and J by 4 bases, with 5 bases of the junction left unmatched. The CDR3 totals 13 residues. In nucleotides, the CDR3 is TGTGCCAGTATAACAGGGGGGGCCACTGAAGCTTTCTTT. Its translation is CASITGGATEAFF. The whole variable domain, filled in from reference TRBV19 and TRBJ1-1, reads DGGITQSPKYLFRKEGQNVTLSCEQNLNHDAMYWYRQDPGQGLRLIYYSQIVNDFQKGDIAEGYSVSREKKESFPLTVTSAQKNPTAFYLCASITGGATEAFFGQGTRLTVV.

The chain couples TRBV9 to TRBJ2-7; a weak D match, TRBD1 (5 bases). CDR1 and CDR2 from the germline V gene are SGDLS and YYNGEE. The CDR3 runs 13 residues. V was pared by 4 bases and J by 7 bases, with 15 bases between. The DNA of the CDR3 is TGTGCCAGCAGCCCAAGACTCCGACAGGAGCAGTACTTC. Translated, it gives CASSPRLRQEQYF.

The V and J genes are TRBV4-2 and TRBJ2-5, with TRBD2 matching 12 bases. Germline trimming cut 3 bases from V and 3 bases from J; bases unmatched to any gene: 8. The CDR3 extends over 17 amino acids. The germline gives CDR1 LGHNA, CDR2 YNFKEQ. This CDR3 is CASSQSTSGSEEETQYF. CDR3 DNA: TGTGCCAGCAGCCAGTCGACTAGCGGGAGTGAGGAAGAGACCCAGTACTTC.

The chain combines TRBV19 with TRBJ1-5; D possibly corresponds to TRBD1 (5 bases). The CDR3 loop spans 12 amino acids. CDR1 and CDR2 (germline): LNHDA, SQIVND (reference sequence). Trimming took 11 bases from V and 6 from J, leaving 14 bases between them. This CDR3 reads CAVRSGVQPQHF. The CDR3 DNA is TGTGCCGTAAGATCGGGGGTTCAGCCCCAGCATTTT.

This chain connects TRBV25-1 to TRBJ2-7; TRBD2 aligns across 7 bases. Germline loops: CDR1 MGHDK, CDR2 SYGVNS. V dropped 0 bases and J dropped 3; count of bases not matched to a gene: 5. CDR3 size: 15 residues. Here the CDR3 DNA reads TGTGCCAGCAGTGAATATGCCGGGAGGCACTACGAGCAGTACTTC. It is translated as CASSEYAGRHYEQYF.

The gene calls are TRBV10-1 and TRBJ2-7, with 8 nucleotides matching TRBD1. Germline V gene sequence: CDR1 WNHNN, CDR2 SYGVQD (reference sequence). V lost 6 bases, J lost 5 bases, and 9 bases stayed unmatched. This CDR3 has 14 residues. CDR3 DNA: TGCGCCAGCAGCGCCGGGACAGGTTTCGACGAGCAGTACTTC. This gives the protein CASSAGTGFDEQYF.

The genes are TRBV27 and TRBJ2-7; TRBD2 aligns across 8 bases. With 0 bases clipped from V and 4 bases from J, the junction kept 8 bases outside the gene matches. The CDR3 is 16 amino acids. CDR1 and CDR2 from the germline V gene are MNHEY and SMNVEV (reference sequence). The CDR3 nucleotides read TGTGCCAGCAGTTTATCGAGGCTAGCGGGTATTTACGAGCAGTACTTC. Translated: CASSLSRLAGIYEQYF.

This CDR3 is CSVEGAGSTYEQYF. The CDR3 DNA sequence: TGCAGCGTTGAAGGGGCAGGGTCCACCTACGAGCAGTACTTC. This sequence joins TRBV29-1 and TRBJ2-7, with D possibly matching TRBD1 (5 bases). Looked up from germline, CDR1 is SQVTM and CDR2 is ANQGSEA. CDR3 length: 14 residues. Trimming took 1 base from V and 2 from J, leaving 12 bases between them.

CDR3 bases: TGTGCCAGCAGCGATTTTTTCGGGACTTCCGGGGAGCTGTTTTTT. Translated, it gives CASSDFFGTSGELFF. The V gene is TRBV6-5, the J gene TRBJ2-2; D possibly corresponds to TRBD2 (6 bases). V was cut by 6 bases and J by 6 bases, with 17 bases left in between. CDR3 length: 15 amino acids. Germline V lookup: CDR1 MNHEY, CDR2 SVGAGI.

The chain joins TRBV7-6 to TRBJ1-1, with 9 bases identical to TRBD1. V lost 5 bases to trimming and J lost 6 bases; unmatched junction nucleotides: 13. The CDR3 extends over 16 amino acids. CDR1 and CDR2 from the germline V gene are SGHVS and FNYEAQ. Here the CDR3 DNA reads TGTGCCAGCAGCAAATCACCGACAGGGGGAGTCCCTGAAGCTTTCTTT. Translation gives CASSKSPTGGVPEAFF.

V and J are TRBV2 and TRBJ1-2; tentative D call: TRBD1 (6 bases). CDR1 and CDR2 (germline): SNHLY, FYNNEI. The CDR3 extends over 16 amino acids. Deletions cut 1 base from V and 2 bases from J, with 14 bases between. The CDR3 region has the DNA TGTGCCAGCAGTGAAGACAGGGTCCTTCTAAACTATGGCTACACCTTC. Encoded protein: CASSEDRVLLNYGYTF.

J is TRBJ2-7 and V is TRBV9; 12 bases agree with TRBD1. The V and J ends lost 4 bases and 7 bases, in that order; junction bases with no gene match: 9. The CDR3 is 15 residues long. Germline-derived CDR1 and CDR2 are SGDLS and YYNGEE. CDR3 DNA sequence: TGTGCCAGCAGCCCTTGGGACAGGGGGCGAGGGGAGCAGTACTTC. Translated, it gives CASSPWDRGRGEQYF.

CDR3 nucleotides: TGTGCCAGCAGTCACGACCCCGCCGGGACAGGGGATGAGCAGTACTTC. The encoded protein is CASSHDPAGTGDEQYF. The chain combines TRBV2 with TRBJ2-7, with 10 bases matching TRBD1. Germline loops: CDR1 SNHLY, CDR2 FYNNEI. The CDR3 runs 16 residues. J gave up 7 bases and V 5 bases, and 14 bases lay outside the gene matches.

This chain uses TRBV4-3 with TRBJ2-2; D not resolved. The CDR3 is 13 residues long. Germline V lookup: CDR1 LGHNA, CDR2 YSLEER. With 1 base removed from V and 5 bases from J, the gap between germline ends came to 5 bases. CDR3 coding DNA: TGCGCCAGCAGCCAAGCCCTTACCGGGGAGCTGTTTTTT. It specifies CASSQALTGELFF.

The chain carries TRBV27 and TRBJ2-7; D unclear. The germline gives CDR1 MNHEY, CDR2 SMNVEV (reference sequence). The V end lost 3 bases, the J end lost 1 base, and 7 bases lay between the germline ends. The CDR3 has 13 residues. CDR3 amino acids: CASSFAVSYEQYF. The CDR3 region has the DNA TGTGCCAGCAGTTTCGCGGTGTCCTACGAGCAGTACTTC.

Here the CDR3 reads CASSQGGSYDGYTF. The CDR3 DNA is TGTGCCAGCAGCCAAGGGGGCAGCTACGATGGCTACACCTTC. The V gene is TRBV14, the J gene TRBJ1-2; the D gene is possibly TRBD1 (5 bases). Trimming removed 1 base from V and 6 bases from J, with 12 bases in between. From germline, CDR1 is SGHDN and CDR2 FVKESK. This CDR3 contains 14 residues.

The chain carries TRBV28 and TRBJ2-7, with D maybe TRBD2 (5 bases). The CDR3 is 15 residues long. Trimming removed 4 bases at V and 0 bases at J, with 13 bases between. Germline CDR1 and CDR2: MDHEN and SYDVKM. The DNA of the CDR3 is TGTGCCAGCAGTTGGAGGCGTCCAAGCTCCTACGAGCAGTACTTC. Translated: CASSWRRPSSYEQYF.

The CDR3 region has the DNA TGTGCCAGCAGCTCCCGACAGGCTGGGGCCAACGTCCTGACTTTC. It translates to CASSSRQAGANVLTF. The chain uses TRBV11-3 and TRBJ2-6, with a tentative D call TRBD1 (6 bases). Trimming pared 4 bases from V and 2 bases from J, leaving 9 bases between. Germline CDR1 SGHNT, CDR2 YENEEA. The CDR3 has 15 amino acids.

The CDR3 loop is CASSFPQRQGAGSEQYF. As DNA, the CDR3 is TGTGCCAGCAGCTTTCCTCAAAGGCAGGGGGCCGGTAGCGAGCAGTACTTC. This chain links TRBV7-2 with TRBJ2-7, with 8 bases that match TRBD1. V lost 3 bases and J lost 6; bases outside the gene matches: 16. Per the germline V gene, CDR1 is SGHTA and CDR2 is FQGNSA. The CDR3 totals 17 residues.